The sequence of this T cell receptor beta chain was determined in a study of blood T cell repertoires in COVID-19. Study in general: Material from acute and convalescent COVID-19 was sourced from the United States, Italy and Spain. T cells, B-cell-depleted T cells, or PBMCs provided the cDNA or gDNA that served as material.

This clone came up once. Germline lookup yields CDR1 PRHDT and CDR2 FYEKMQ (reference sequence). The CDR3 extends over 15 amino acids. The trim removed 0 bases at V and 6 bases at J, leaving 6 bases unmatched. In the study's own analysis: Counts of nucleated cells, estimated from reference gene primer amplification, were obtained. Clones were sequenced by immunoSEQ multiplex PCR, and TCRdb holds only the in-frame ones, with some missing. The DNA was the basis for D and trimming; V, J and clone size are from that table. This table has around 430,000 clones, approximately 88% appearing once. It was during active infection that Seattle patients were enrolled and then longitudinally followed.

This TCR derives from a woman aged 45-65 years with COVID-19, enrolled during active disease. Sequences were obtained from peripheral blood. The gene calls are TRBV13 and TRBJ2-7, with TRBD1 matching over 9 bases. The DNA for the CDR3 is TGTGCCAGCAGCTTAGGCTATGGGACAGGGACCGAGCAGTACTTC. It encodes CASSLGYGTGTEQYF. Full variable domain (rest looked up from reference TRBV13 and TRBJ2-7): AAGVIQSPRHLIKEKRETATLKCYPIPRHDTVYWYQQGPGQDPQFLISFYEKMQSDKGSIPDRFSAQQFSDYHSELNMSSLELGDSALYFCASSLGYGTGTEQYFGPGTRLTVT.